The 8 T cell receptor beta chains reported below all come from one sample, sequenced in a study of shared clonotypes between healthy human individuals. Naive CD8 cells, CD45RO-negative and positively selected for CCR7, excluded terminally differentiated effector memory CD45RA+ cells. Sequencing was performed with immunoSEQ multiplex PCR; in TCRdb, only in-frame clones are kept and a portion is missing. This table has approximately 720,000 clones, under 95% appearing once. Sample: naive CD8+ T cells sorted from blood. Receptors originate from a man aged 25 to 45 in good health.

The chain uses TRBV5-1 and TRBJ2-7; 8 bases align to TRBD2. Trimming cost V 0 bases and J 0 bases; bases outside gene matches: 5. This CDR3 has 16 residues. Germline values: CDR1 SGHRS, CDR2 YFSETQ. The CDR3 spells CASSLGPGLDSYEQYF. The CDR3 DNA is TGCGCCAGCAGCTTGGGCCCGGGACTAGACTCCTACGAGCAGTACTTC.

The chain carries TRBV4-1 and TRBJ1-6; D is unclear. Germline V gives CDR1 MGHRA, CDR2 YSYEKL. V dropped 0 bases and J dropped 7 bases, with 7 bases sitting between them. This CDR3 spans 14 amino acids. CDR3 bases: TGCGCCAGCAGCCAAGAGGAAGGCAATTCACCCCTCCACTTT. Its protein is CASSQEEGNSPLHF.

The chain links TRBV20-1 to TRBJ2-5, with D unresolved. CDR3 length equals 10 residues. Germline V gene sequence: CDR1 DFQATT, CDR2 SNEGSKA (reference sequence). CDR3 nucleotides: TGCAGCCCTTTCTCCGAGACCCAGTACTTC. The encoded protein is CSPFSETQYF.

This chain joins TRBV11-2 and TRBJ2-1, with a weak D call TRBD2 (5 bases). This CDR3 region has 13 residues. CDR1 is SGHAT, CDR2 FQNNGV, per germline. Trimming left V 5 bases short and J 12 bases short, with 17 bases between. CDR3 DNA sequence: TGTGCCAGCAGCCTCGATAGCGATCCTAGGCAGTTCTTC. Amino acids: CASSLDSDPRQFF.

This clone was found once. This sequence joins TRBV27 and TRBJ2-5; 9 nucleotides line up with TRBD2. With 3 bases clipped from V and 5 bases from J, the junction kept 13 bases outside the gene matches. There are 17 residues in the CDR3. From germline, CDR1 is MNHEY and CDR2 SMNVEV (reference sequence). The CDR3 protein is CASSFQNSGRRVETQYF. The DNA for the CDR3 is TGTGCCAGCAGTTTCCAGAATAGCGGGAGACGGGTTGAGACCCAGTACTTC.

This chain uses TRBV7-8 with TRBJ2-2, with a possible D match to TRBD1 (6 bases). This CDR3 comprises 17 residues. Germline values: CDR1 SGHVS, CDR2 FQNEAQ. With 5 bases removed from V and 3 bases from J, the gap between germline ends came to 19 bases. The CDR3 reads CASSPIPTGIYTGELFF. In nucleotides, the CDR3 is TGTGCCAGCAGCCCGATTCCAACAGGGATCTACACCGGGGAGCTGTTTTTT.

The CDR3 DNA follows: TGTGCCAGCAGCTTGATAGGGGCAGACACCGAGCAGTACTTC. This sequence encodes CASSLIGADTEQYF. The chain carries TRBV5-4 and TRBJ2-7; maybe TRBD1 (5 bases). Trimming removed 1 base from V and 6 bases from J, with 14 bases in between. Germline V lookup: CDR1 SGHNT, CDR2 YYREEE (reference sequence). The CDR3 runs to 14 residues.

The J gene is TRBJ2-2, the V gene TRBV10-3; the D gene is possibly TRBD1 (5 bases). CDR1 and CDR2 from the germline V gene are ENHRY and SYGVKD. CDR3 length: 17 amino acids. Deletions cut 0 bases from V and 2 bases from J, with 13 bases between. The CDR3 DNA follows: TGTGCCATCAGTGAGTCTTCCGGACACCTAAACACCGGGGAGCTGTTTTTT. It yields the protein CAISESSGHLNTGELFF.